Listed here are 2 T cell receptor beta chains from one sample, sequenced in a study of cytomegalovirus exposure and HLA in healthy donors. The assay was immunoSEQ multiplex PCR, and TCRdb's table has in-frame clones only and misses some. The table records about 280,000 clones, roughly 90% of them present only once. The sample consisted of PBMCs. Source of these receptors: a woman between 18 and 30 years old in good health and CMV-seronegative.

The chain combines TRBV7-2 with TRBJ1-5, with a tentative D call TRBD1 (6 bases). Trimming took 3 bases from V and 0 from J, leaving 12 bases between them. Germline CDR1 is SGHTA and CDR2 is FQGNSA. The CDR3 is 16 residues long. This CDR3 reads CASSFRGGYSNQPQHF. CDR3 nucleotides: TGTGCCAGCAGCTTTAGGGGGGGATATAGCAATCAGCCCCAGCATTTT.

The gene calls are TRBV27 and TRBJ1-5; a possible D gene is TRBD1 (5 bases). CDR1 MNHEY and CDR2 SMNVEV come from the germline V gene (reference sequence). The CDR3 spans 15 residues. V lost 5 bases and J 2 bases, leaving 13 bases between the germline ends. CDR3 in DNA: TGTGCCAGCAGTCGGCGGGGGATGGGCAATCAGCCCCAGCATTTT. It yields the protein CASSRRGMGNQPQHF.